The rows below give T cell receptor beta chains drawn from one sample of a study of blood T cell repertoires in COVID-19. Using immunoSEQ multiplex PCR, the repertoire was profiled, and TCRdb retains in-frame clones only, with some absent. The table records some 110,000 clones, 87% of them present only once. The specimen was peripheral blood. These receptors originate from a man aged 45-60 years with acute or convalescent COVID-19. Both conserved end residues are part of each CDR3. A D gene is named only where the DNA matches it firmly. A clone size is listed for some rows: how often the clone was seen (once, few, many), or a class if it is expanded.

abundance: .
d_gene: .
j_gene: TRBJ2-7
v_gene: TRBV28
CDR3aa: CASSFLPHEQYF
CDR3nt: TGTGCCAGCAGTTTTCTTCCCCACGAGCAGTACTTC

abundance: .
d_gene: .
j_gene: TRBJ2-7
v_gene: TRBV30
CDR3aa: CAWRGGDTAYEQYF
CDR3nt: TGTGCCTGGAGGGGTGGTGACACCGCCTACGAGCAGTACTTC

abundance: .
d_gene: TRBD1
j_gene: TRBJ1-6
v_gene: TRBV9
CDR3aa: CASSPGQGSGSPLHF
CDR3nt: TGTGCCAGCAGTCCGGGACAGGGGTCCGGTTCACCCCTCCACTTT

abundance: once
d_gene: .
j_gene: TRBJ1-5
v_gene: TRBV10-2
CDR3aa: CASSESDRNQPQHF
CDR3nt: TGCGCCAGCAGTGAGTCCGACAGGAATCAGCCCCAGCATTTT

abundance: .
d_gene: .
j_gene: TRBJ2-1
v_gene: TRBV14
CDR3aa: CASSRQKGSYNEQFF
CDR3nt: TGTGCCAGCAGCCGACAGAAAGGCTCCTACAATGAGCAGTTCTTC

abundance: .
d_gene: TRBD2
j_gene: TRBJ2-2
v_gene: TRBV4-2
CDR3aa: CASSPTASGRTGELFF
CDR3nt: TGTGCCAGCAGCCCCACCGCTAGCGGGAGGACCGGGGAGCTGTTTTTT

abundance: .
d_gene: .
j_gene: TRBJ1-4
v_gene: TRBV15
CDR3aa: CATSGGRRGNEKLFF
CDR3nt: TGTGCCACCAGCGGGGGTCGGAGGGGAAATGAAAAACTGTTTTTT

abundance: .
d_gene: TRBD1
j_gene: TRBJ2-7
v_gene: TRBV4-2
CDR3aa: CASSHIPGTGGYEQYF
CDR3nt: TGTGCCAGCAGCCATATCCCCGGGACAGGGGGCTACGAGCAGTACTTC

abundance: .
d_gene: TRBD2
j_gene: TRBJ2-5
v_gene: TRBV7-9
CDR3aa: CASSPWTSGWGETQYF
CDR3nt: TGTGCCAGCAGCCCTTGGACTAGCGGGTGGGGGGAGACCCAGTACTTC

abundance: .
d_gene: .
j_gene: TRBJ2-5
v_gene: TRBV3-1/TRBV3-2
CDR3aa: CASSQDTYPWETQYF
CDR3nt: TGTGCCAGCAGCCAAGACACCTATCCCTGGGAGACCCAGTACTTC

abundance: .
d_gene: .
j_gene: TRBJ1-1
v_gene: TRBV7-9
CDR3aa: CASSFGHMGTEAFF
CDR3nt: TGTGCCAGCAGCTTTGGACATATGGGTACTGAAGCTTTCTTT

abundance: .
d_gene: .
j_gene: TRBJ2-2
v_gene: TRBV5-1
CDR3aa: CASSTTTSLVTGELFF
CDR3nt: TGCGCCAGCAGCACAACCACTAGTCTGGTCACCGGGGAGCTGTTTTTT

abundance: .
d_gene: .
j_gene: TRBJ1-5
v_gene: TRBV27
CDR3aa: CASSLRGRDQPQHF
CDR3nt: TGTGCCAGCAGTTTGCGGGGGCGCGATCAGCCCCAGCATTTT

abundance: .
d_gene: TRBD1
j_gene: TRBJ2-1
v_gene: TRBV7-9
CDR3aa: CASSLGQGAYNEQFF
CDR3nt: TGTGCCAGCAGCTTAGGACAGGGGGCCTACAATGAGCAGTTCTTC